The rows below give T cell receptor beta chains drawn from one sample of a study of technical replicates of blood from several donors. Some clones are missing from TCRdb's copy, which holds only in-frame ones; the method was immunoSEQ multiplex PCR. Of fewer than 85,000 clones listed, 96% are singletons. Input material: T cells isolated from PBMCs. The receptors originated from a human donor in good health. The CDR3 runs from the conserved cysteine through the conserved F or W. The D gene is left open where the match is weak. Part of the rows lack a size; the others show once, few, many or a class for expanded clones.

J,D,V,size,DNA,CDR3
TRBJ2-3,TRBD2,TRBV4-2,.,TGTGCCAGCAGCCTCATGGTCGCTAGCGGGAGTACGGGCACAGATACGCAGTATTTT,CASSLMVASGSTGTDTQYF
TRBJ2-7,TRBD2,TRBV9,.,TGTGCCAGCAGCGGTGGGACTAGCGGACTCTTCTACGAGCAGTACTTC,CASSGGTSGLFYEQYF
TRBJ1-5,.,TRBV6-1,.,TGTGCCAGCAGCTCAGGTTTGCGCCAGCCCCAGCATTTT,CASSSGLRQPQHF
TRBJ2-6,.,TRBV9,few,TGTGCCAGCAGCGTAGCAGGGTCTGGGGCCAACGTCCTGACTTTC,CASSVAGSGANVLTF
TRBJ2-1,TRBD2,TRBV27,.,TGTGCCAGCAGCTTAAGGTCCGGGACTAGCTACAATGAGCAGTTCTTC,CASSLRSGTSYNEQFF
TRBJ2-6,.,TRBV9,.,TGTGCCAGCAGCGTAGTAGTAGGGCCGATTACAGGGACATCTGGGGCCAACGTCCTGACTTTC,CASSVVVGPITGTSGANVLTF
TRBJ1-2,TRBD1,TRBV19,.,TGTGCCAGTGATATGGACAGGGGACAAATATATGGCTACACCTTC,CASDMDRGQIYGYTF
TRBJ2-7,.,TRBV4-3,.,TGCGCCAGCAGCCAAGATATAGGGGCCTACGAGCAGTACTTC,CASSQDIGAYEQYF
TRBJ2-7,TRBD1,TRBV4-1,.,TGCGCCAGCAGTCAGGTAACAGGGGTTTCCTACGAGCAGTACTTC,CASSQVTGVSYEQYF
TRBJ2-3,TRBD2,TRBV4-1,.,TGCGCCAGCAGCCAAGATCCCATTAGCGGGAGTTCAGATACGCAGTATTTT,CASSQDPISGSSDTQYF
TRBJ1-1,.,TRBV4-2,.,TGTGCCAGCAGCCCACAAGTTGGGGCTCTGAACACTGAAGCTTTCTTT,CASSPQVGALNTEAFF
TRBJ2-7,.,TRBV29-1,.,TGCAGCGTTTCGACAGGTACCCCCTTTTGGGAGCAGTACTTC,CSVSTGTPFWEQYF
TRBJ1-3,.,TRBV5-5,.,TGTGCCAGCCAACCAACATCCCTGACAGTCTCCGTTGGAAACACCATATATTTT,CASQPTSLTVSVGNTIYF
TRBJ1-1,TRBD1,TRBV9,.,TGTGCCAGCAGCCCAGGGGGCGGGACTGAAGCTTTCTTT,CASSPGGGTEAFF
TRBJ2-2,.,TRBV7-3,.,TGTGCCAGCAGCTCCAAGACTAGTACCACCGGGGAGCTGTTTTTT,CASSSKTSTTGELFF
TRBJ2-5,TRBD2,TRBV9,.,TGTGCCAGCAGCGTAGGTCTAGCGGGAGGATCGGGGGAGACCCAGTACTTC,CASSVGLAGGSGETQYF
TRBJ2-3,TRBD1,TRBV6-1,.,TGTGCCAGCTTGGGACAGGGGGTGACAGATACGCAGTATTTT,CASLGQGVTDTQYF
TRBJ2-3,.,TRBV5-4,.,TGTGCCAGCAGCTTGGAGGGGTCCACAGATACGCAGTATTTT,CASSLEGSTDTQYF
TRBJ2-7,TRBD1,TRBV7-9,.,TGTGCCAGCAGCTTCCCCATAGACAGGGGGTCACTCTCCTACGAGCAGTACTTC,CASSFPIDRGSLSYEQYF
TRBJ2-5,.,TRBV5-1,.,TGCGCCAGCAGCTCAGGACAGCTACAAGAGACCCAGTACTTC,CASSSGQLQETQYF
TRBJ2-1,.,TRBV29-1,.,TGCAGCGTTGAGATAGGGGGCAATGAGCAGTTCTTC,CSVEIGGNEQFF
TRBJ2-7,.,TRBV19,.,TGTGCCAGTAGTATAGGCGCAGGGAACGAGCAGTACTTC,CASSIGAGNEQYF
TRBJ2-7,.,TRBV15,.,TGTGCCACCAGCAGAGTGGGGGGTTACGAGCAGTACTTC,CATSRVGGYEQYF
TRBJ1-4,TRBD1,TRBV27,.,TGTGCCAGCAGTCCTGGACAGGGGCTTTGGGAAAAACTGTTTTTT,CASSPGQGLWEKLFF
TRBJ2-1,TRBD2,TRBV2,.,TGTGCCAGCATCTCAGCGGGAATTGAGCAGTTCTTC,CASISAGIEQFF
TRBJ1-1,.,TRBV6-6,.,TGTGCCAGCAGTTACTTCGCCGCTAGCACTGAAGCTTTCTTT,CASSYFAASTEAFF
TRBJ2-1,TRBD2,TRBV11-3,once,TGTGCCAGCAGCCTCCGACTAGCTGAATACAATGAGCAGTTCTTC,CASSLRLAEYNEQFF
TRBJ2-7,.,TRBV6-1,.,TGTGCCAGCATAGACCGGTACAGGGACTACGAGCAGTACTTC,CASIDRYRDYEQYF
TRBJ1-1,.,TRBV7-9,.,TGTGCCAGCAGCTTAGGGGCGGGGGGCAACACTGAAGCTTTCTTT,CASSLGAGGNTEAFF
TRBJ1-2,.,TRBV5-4,.,TGTGCCAGCAGCACCTTAAGCGGCTACACCTTC,CASSTLSGYTF
TRBJ2-7,.,TRBV4-1,.,TGCGCCAGCAGCCCGAGTGGCTACGAGCAGTACTTC,CASSPSGYEQYF
TRBJ2-1,TRBD2,TRBV11-3,once,TGTGCCAGCAGCTTAGGGGGCCTAGCGGGCGGGGATGAGCAGTTCTTC,CASSLGGLAGGDEQFF
TRBJ2-7,.,TRBV27,.,TGTGCCAGCAGTTTAACTAGTCTCGCCTACGAGCAGTACTTC,CASSLTSLAYEQYF
TRBJ1-5,TRBD1,TRBV7-2,.,TGTGCCAGCAGCTTATACGGGACAGCGAATCAGCCCCAGCATTTT,CASSLYGTANQPQHF
TRBJ2-1,TRBD2,TRBV7-2,.,TGTGCCAGCAGCTTAGCGCTACTAGCGGGAGCGTCCTACAATGAGCAGTTCTTC,CASSLALLAGASYNEQFF
TRBJ2-7,.,TRBV27,.,TGTGCCAGCAGTTTCGTAGGGGGAGCGGGGGAGCAGTACTTC,CASSFVGGAGEQYF
TRBJ2-7,.,TRBV7-9,.,TGTGCCAGCAGCTGGGACAACTCCTACGAGCAGTACTTC,CASSWDNSYEQYF
TRBJ1-2,.,TRBV19,.,TGTGCCAGCAAGTTAACAGGGTTCTATGGCTACACCTTC,CASKLTGFYGYTF
TRBJ1-1,.,TRBV6-5,.,TGTGCCAGCAGTTATAGTGGGGGGGGGACTGAAGCTTTCTTT,CASSYSGGGTEAFF
TRBJ1-4,TRBD1,TRBV7-8,.,TGTGCCAGCAGCTCCAACAGGGGTACTGAAAAACTGTTTTTT,CASSSNRGTEKLFF
TRBJ2-2,.,TRBV27,.,TGTGCCAGCGGGCGAAGCGGGGAGCTGTTTTTT,CASGRSGELFF
TRBJ1-1,TRBD1,TRBV27,.,TGTGCCAGCAGTCGCGGGACAGGGTCGAACACTGAAGCTTTCTTT,CASSRGTGSNTEAFF
TRBJ2-7,.,TRBV11-2,.,TGTGCCAGCAGCTTAGATCAAGCCCTTCCCTACGAGCAGTACTTC,CASSLDQALPYEQYF
TRBJ1-2,.,TRBV19,.,TGTGCCAGTAGTATAAGAGAATTAGCTAACTATGGCTACACCTTC,CASSIRELANYGYTF
TRBJ2-6,TRBD2,TRBV2,.,TGTGCCAGCAGGGGGACTAGCTCTGGGGCCAACGTCCTGACTTTC,CASRGTSSGANVLTF
TRBJ2-7,TRBD1,TRBV23-1,.,TGCGCCAGCAACCACTGGGACAGGCGCACTCGAACTACCTACGAGCAGTACTTC,CASNHWDRRTRTTYEQYF
TRBJ2-2,.,TRBV12-5,.,TGTGCTAGTGGTTTAAGGCAGGGTAACACCGGGGAGCTGTTTTTT,CASGLRQGNTGELFF
TRBJ2-3,.,TRBV4-3,once,TGCGCCAGCAGCCAGAGGGGGCCGGGACTAGTATCGGATACGCAGTATTTT,CASSQRGPGLVSDTQYF
TRBJ2-3,TRBD2,TRBV4-1,.,TGCGCCAGCAGCCAAGCTATGGGGGGAGGGATCGCTACGCAGTATTTT,CASSQAMGGGIATQYF
TRBJ2-5,TRBD1,TRBV5-6,.,TGTGCCAGCAGCTTCAGTACAGGGGAAGAGACCCAGTACTTC,CASSFSTGEETQYF
TRBJ1-4,.,TRBV30,.,TGTGCCTGGAGTGTACCTGGAGGGGCTCTAAATGAAAAACTGTTTTTT,CAWSVPGGALNEKLFF
TRBJ1-4,TRBD1,TRBV5-5,.,TGTGCCAGCAGTCTTTTATTAGAGACAGGGGATGAAGCTAATGAAAAACTGTTTTTT,CASSLLLETGDEANEKLFF